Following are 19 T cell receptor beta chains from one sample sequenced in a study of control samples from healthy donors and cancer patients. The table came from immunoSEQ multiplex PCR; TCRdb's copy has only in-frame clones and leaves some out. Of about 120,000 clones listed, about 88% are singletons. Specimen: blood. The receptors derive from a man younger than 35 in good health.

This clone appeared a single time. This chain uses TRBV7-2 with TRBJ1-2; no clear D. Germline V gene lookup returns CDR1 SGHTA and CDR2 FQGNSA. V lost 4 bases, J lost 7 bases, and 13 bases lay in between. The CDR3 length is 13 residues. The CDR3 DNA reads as TGTGCCAGCAGCTCTGGAAGGGAAGCTGGCTACACCTTC. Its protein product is CASSSGREAGYTF.

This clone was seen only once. CDR3 bases: TGTGCCAGCAGTTTATGGGGGGCTGATGGAAACACCATATATTTT. This codes for CASSLWGADGNTIYF. The chain combines TRBV28 with TRBJ1-3; possible D gene TRBD1, 6 bases. V dropped 0 bases and J dropped 3 bases, with 9 bases sitting between them. Germline V gene data show CDR1 as MDHEN and CDR2 as SYDVKM. This CDR3 is 15 amino acids long.

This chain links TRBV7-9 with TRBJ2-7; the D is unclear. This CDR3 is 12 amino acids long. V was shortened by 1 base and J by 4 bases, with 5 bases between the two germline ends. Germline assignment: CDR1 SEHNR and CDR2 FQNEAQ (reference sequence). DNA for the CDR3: TGTGCCAGCAGCTTAGGGCGGTACGAGCAGTACTTC. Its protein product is CASSLGRYEQYF.

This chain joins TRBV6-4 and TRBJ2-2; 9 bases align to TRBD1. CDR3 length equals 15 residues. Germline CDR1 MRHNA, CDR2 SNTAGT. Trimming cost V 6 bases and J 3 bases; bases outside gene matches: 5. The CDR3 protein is CASRLGQGDTGELFF. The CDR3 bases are TGTGCCAGCAGGCTGGGACAGGGCGACACCGGGGAGCTGTTTTTT.

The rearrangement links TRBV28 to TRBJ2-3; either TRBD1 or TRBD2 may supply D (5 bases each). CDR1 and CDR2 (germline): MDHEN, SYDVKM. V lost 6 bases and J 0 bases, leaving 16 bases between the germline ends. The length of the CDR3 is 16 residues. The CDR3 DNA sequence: TGTGCCAGCAGCCCCATGGGGACGCTTAGCACAGATACGCAGTATTTT. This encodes CASSPMGTLSTDTQYF. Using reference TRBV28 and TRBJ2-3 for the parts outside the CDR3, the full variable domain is DVKVTQSSRYLVKRTGEKVFLECVQDMDHENMFWYRQDPGLGLRLIYFSYDVKMKEKGDIPEGYSVSREKKERFSLILESASTNQTSMYLCASSPMGTLSTDTQYFGPGTRLTVL.

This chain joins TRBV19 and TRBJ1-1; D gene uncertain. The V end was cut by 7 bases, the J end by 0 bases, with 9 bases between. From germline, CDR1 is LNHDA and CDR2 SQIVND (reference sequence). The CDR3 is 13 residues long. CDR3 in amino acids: CASNPYMNTEAFF. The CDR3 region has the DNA TGTGCCAGTAATCCGTACATGAACACTGAAGCTTTCTTT.

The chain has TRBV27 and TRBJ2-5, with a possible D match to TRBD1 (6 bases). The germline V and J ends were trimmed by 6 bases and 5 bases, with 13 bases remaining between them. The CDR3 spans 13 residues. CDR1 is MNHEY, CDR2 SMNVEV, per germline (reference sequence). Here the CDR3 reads CASRPLGGETQYF. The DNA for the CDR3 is TGTGCCAGCAGACCTCTTGGGGGCGAGACCCAGTACTTC.

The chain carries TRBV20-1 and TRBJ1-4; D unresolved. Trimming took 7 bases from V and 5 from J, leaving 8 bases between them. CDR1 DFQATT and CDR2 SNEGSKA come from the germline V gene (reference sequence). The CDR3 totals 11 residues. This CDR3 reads CSGGRNEKLFF. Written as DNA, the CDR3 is TGCAGTGGCGGGCGAAATGAAAAACTGTTTTTT.

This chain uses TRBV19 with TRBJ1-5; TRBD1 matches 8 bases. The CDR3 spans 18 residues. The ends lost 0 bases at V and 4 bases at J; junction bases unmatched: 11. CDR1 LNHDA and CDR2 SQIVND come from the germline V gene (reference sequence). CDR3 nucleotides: TGTGCCAGTAGTATAGATCCCGCTTACAGGGGGATGAATCAGCCCCAGCATTTT. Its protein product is CASSIDPAYRGMNQPQHF.

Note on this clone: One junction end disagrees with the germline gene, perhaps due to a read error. CDR3 nucleotide sequence: TGTGTCAGCTCCGGGGGCGCAGGCTACACCTTC. This codes for CVSSGGAGYTF. The chain uses TRBV18 and TRBJ1-2; tentatively, D is TRBD1 (6 bases). Germline-derived CDR1 and CDR2 are KGHSH and LQKENI. The CDR3 runs 11 residues. Together with reference TRBV18 and TRBJ1-2, the CDR3 gives the full variable domain: NAGVMQNPRHLVRRRGQEARLRCSPMKGHSHVYWYRQLPEEGLKFMVYLQKENIIDESGMPKERFSAEFPKEGPSILRIQQVVRGDSAAYFCVSSGGAGYTFGSGTRLTVV.

CDR3 sequence: CASSFLAAGGGSYEQYF. As DNA, the CDR3 is TGTGCCAGCAGCTTCCTCGCAGCGGGGGGAGGGTCCTACGAGCAGTACTTC. J is TRBJ2-7 and V is TRBV7-9; the match to TRBD2 covers 9 bases. The CDR3 loop spans 17 amino acids. V trimming: 3 bases; J trimming: 1 base; junction bases outside the gene matches: 10. Germline-derived CDR1 and CDR2 are SEHNR and FQNEAQ (reference sequence).

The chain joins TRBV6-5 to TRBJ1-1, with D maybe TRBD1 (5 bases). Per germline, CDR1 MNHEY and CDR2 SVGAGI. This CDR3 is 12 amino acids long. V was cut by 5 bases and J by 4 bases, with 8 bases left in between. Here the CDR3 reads CASSQRGTEAFF. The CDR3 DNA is TGTGCCAGCAGTCAAAGGGGCACTGAAGCTTTCTTT.

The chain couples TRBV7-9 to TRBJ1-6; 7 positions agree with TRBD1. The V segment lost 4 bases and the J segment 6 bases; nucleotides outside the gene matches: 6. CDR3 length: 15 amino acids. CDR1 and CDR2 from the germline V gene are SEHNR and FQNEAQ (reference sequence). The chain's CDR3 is CASSSSTGFNSPLHF. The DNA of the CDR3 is TGTGCCAGCAGCTCTTCGACAGGGTTTAATTCACCCCTCCACTTT.

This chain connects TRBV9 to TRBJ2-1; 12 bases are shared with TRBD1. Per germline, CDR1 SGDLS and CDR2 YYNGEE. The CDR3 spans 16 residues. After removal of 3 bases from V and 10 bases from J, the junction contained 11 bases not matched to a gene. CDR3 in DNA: TGTGCCAGCAGCGGTCCCGGGACAGGGGGCAAGCGGGAGCAGTTCTTC. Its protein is CASSGPGTGGKREQFF.

CDR3 loop: CASSLVRGLGNTIYF. The CDR3 coding sequence is TGTGCCAGCAGCTTAGTCAGGGGCCTCGGAAACACCATATATTTT. The chain carries TRBV11-2 and TRBJ1-3, with D perhaps TRBD1 (6 bases). The CDR3 is 15 amino acids. Germline V gives CDR1 SGHAT, CDR2 FQNNGV. Trimming pared 1 base from V and 4 bases from J, leaving 11 bases between.

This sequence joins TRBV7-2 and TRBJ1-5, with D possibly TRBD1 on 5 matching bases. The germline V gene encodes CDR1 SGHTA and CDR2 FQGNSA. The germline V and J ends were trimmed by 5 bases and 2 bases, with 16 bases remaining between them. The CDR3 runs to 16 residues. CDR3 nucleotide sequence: TGTGCCAGCAGCAAGAACCGGGGCGCAGGCAATCAGCCCCAGCATTTT. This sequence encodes CASSKNRGAGNQPQHF.

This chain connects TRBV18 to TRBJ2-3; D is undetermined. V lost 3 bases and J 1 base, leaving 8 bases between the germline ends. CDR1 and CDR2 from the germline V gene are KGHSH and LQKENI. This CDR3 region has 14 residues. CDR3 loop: CASSPPTRTDTQYF. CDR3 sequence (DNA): TGTGCCAGCTCACCCCCCACTCGCACAGATACGCAGTATTTT.

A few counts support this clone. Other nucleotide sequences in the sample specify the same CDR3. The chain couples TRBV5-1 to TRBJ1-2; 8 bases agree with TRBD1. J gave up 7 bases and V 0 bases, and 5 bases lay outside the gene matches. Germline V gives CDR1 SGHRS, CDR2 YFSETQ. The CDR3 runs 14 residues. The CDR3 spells CASSLEVQGVGYTF. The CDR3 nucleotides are TGCGCCAGCAGCTTGGAGGTACAGGGGGTTGGCTACACCTTC.

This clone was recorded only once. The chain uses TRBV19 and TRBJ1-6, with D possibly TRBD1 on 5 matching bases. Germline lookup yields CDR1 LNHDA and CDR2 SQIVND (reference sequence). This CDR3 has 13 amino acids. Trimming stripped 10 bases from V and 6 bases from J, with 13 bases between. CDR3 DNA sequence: TGTGCCACCAGGGTTGCTGCTAATTCACCCCTCCACTTT. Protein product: CATRVAANSPLHF.